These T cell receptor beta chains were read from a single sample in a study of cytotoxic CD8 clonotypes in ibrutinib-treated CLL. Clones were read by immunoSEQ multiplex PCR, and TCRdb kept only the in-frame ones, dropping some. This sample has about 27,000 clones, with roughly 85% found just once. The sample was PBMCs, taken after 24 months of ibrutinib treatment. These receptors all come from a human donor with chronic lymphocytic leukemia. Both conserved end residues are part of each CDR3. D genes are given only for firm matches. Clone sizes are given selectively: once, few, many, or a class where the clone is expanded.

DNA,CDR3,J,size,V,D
TGTGCCAGTAGTAATAGCGGAAGAGAGACCCAGTACTTC,CASSNSGRETQYF,TRBJ2-5,NA,TRBV19,NA
TGTGCCTGGAGTGGAGGGGCCTACGAGCAGTACTTC,CAWSGGAYEQYF,TRBJ2-7,once,TRBV30,NA
TGTGCCAGCAGCGTAGACTACGGGGGGGCCTACAATGAGCAGTTCTTC,CASSVDYGGAYNEQFF,TRBJ2-1,once,TRBV9,TRBD2
TGTGCCAGCAGCTTCGGTGGGACTGGTCAGCCCCAGCATTTT,CASSFGGTGQPQHF,TRBJ1-5,NA,TRBV7-9,NA
TGTGCCAGCAGCCCTCCGACAGGGGAAGGCGAGCAGTACTTC,CASSPPTGEGEQYF,TRBJ2-7,NA,TRBV5-6,TRBD1
TGTGCCAGCCTCGACAGGGGGGCAGGGGATTATGGCTACACCTTC,CASLDRGAGDYGYTF,TRBJ1-2,NA,TRBV18,TRBD1
TGTGCCAGCAGCCGGACAGGGCACACAGATACGCAGTATTTT,CASSRTGHTDTQYF,TRBJ2-3,NA,TRBV14,TRBD1
TGTGCCAGCAGCCCTGGGGGGGGCCCCTCTAACTATGGCTACACCTTC,CASSPGGGPSNYGYTF,TRBJ1-2,NA,TRBV7-3,NA
TGTGCCAGCAGCGGAGGACCCCCCTCGGATTCACCCCTCCACTTT,CASSGGPPSDSPLHF,TRBJ1-6,NA,TRBV7-2,NA
TGTGCCAGCAGCTTTTTACAGGGGGCCATCTCTGGAAACACCATATATTTT,CASSFLQGAISGNTIYF,TRBJ1-3,NA,TRBV5-6,TRBD1
TGTGCCAGCAGCTTAGATAACTCAGATGCCATCAACACCGGGGAGCTGTTTTTT,CASSLDNSDAINTGELFF,TRBJ2-2,NA,TRBV7-6,NA
TGCGCCAGCAGCTTTCAGGGGTTGGGCGAGACCCAGTACTTC,CASSFQGLGETQYF,TRBJ2-5,NA,TRBV5-1,NA
TGTGCCAGCACAAAGCTAGCGGGGGGCTACAATGAGCAGTTCTTC,CASTKLAGGYNEQFF,TRBJ2-1,NA,TRBV7-9,TRBD2
TGCGCCAGCAGCCAAGTGGACATGGGCTTCTATAGCAATCAGCCCCAGCATTTT,CASSQVDMGFYSNQPQHF,TRBJ1-5,NA,TRBV4-1,NA
TGTGCCAGCAGCTTTCGGGCTACTAGCGGGATGTACCAAGAGACCCAGTACTTC,CASSFRATSGMYQETQYF,TRBJ2-5,NA,TRBV7-2,TRBD2
TGTGCCAGCAGCAAATTAACATTGTTCCATGGCTACACCTTC,CASSKLTLFHGYTF,TRBJ1-2,NA,TRBV21-1,NA
TGCGCCAGCAGGAGAGGCGGGTATCAAAGCTCCTATAATTCACCCCTCCACTTT,CASRRGGYQSSYNSPLHF,TRBJ1-6,once,TRBV5-1,NA
TGTGCCAGCAGCTTAGATCCAGGGGGCCGGGAGACCCAGTACTTC,CASSLDPGGRETQYF,TRBJ2-5,NA,TRBV5-4,TRBD1